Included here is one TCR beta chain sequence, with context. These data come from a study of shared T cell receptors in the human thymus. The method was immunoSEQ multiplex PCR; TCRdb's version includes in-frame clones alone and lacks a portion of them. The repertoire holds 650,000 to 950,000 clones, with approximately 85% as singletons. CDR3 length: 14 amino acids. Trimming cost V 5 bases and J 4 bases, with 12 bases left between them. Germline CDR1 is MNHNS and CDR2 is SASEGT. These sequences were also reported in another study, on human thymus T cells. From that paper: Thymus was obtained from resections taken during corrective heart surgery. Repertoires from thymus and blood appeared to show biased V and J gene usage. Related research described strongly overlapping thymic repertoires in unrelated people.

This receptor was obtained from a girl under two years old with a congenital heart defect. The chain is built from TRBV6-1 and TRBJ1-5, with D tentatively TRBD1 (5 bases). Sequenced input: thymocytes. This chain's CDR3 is CASSKGHPNQPQHF. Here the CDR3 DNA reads TGTGCCAGCAGTAAAGGACACCCGAATCAGCCCCAGCATTTT.